Below, one T cell receptor (beta chain) is given with its context. The data derive from a study of T cell responses to AZD1222 COVID-19 vaccine. Measured with immunoSEQ multiplex PCR; TCRdb has only the in-frame clones, and not every one. The data contain 150,000 to 200,000 clones, about 93% of them singletons. This CDR3 contains 15 residues. V was pared by 5 bases and J by 5 bases, with 15 bases between. Germline V gene lookup returns CDR1 MNHEY and CDR2 SVGAGI. The receptor's source is an adult in good health. The chain links TRBV6-5 to TRBJ2-2; the D gene is possibly TRBD1 (6 bases). Sample: peripheral blood, taken on day 0 of AZD1222 vaccination. CDR3 region: CASSRGSLVTGELFF. CDR3 bases: TGTGCCAGCAGTAGGGGGTCGTTGGTTACCGGGGAGCTGTTTTTT.